Below are 8 T cell receptor beta chains sequenced from a single sample in a study of molecular identifiers for immune sequencing clone quantification. MiXCR was run by TCRdb on the PCR reads, yielding one entry per CDR3 protein. The sample consists of over 90,000 distinct CDR3 sequences, under 40% of them appearing once. The sample was naive CD8+ T cells from blood, with Jurkat cell RNA spiked in. The subset here: FACS-sorted CD8+CD4-CCR7+CD45RA+ naive T cells. These receptors were obtained from a human donor in good health. Some libraries in this study had Jurkat cell RNA spiked in.

In its sample, this clonotype was seen many times. The genes are TRBV19 and TRBJ2-7; possibly TRBD2 for D (6 bases). With 5 bases removed from V and 2 bases from J, the gap between germline ends came to 10 bases. Germline V lookup: CDR1 LNHDA, CDR2 SQIVND (reference sequence). This CDR3 contains 13 residues. CDR3 nucleotides: TGTGCCAGTAGTGCCGGGAGAGCCTACGAGCAGTACTTC. It specifies CASSAGRAYEQYF.

The rearrangement links TRBV18 to TRBJ2-7; D possibly corresponds to TRBD1 (6 bases). Trimming left V 2 bases short and J 2 bases short, with 10 bases between. CDR1 is KGHSH and CDR2 is LQKENI in the germline V gene. The CDR3 runs to 14 residues. The CDR3 sequence is CASSPGGTAYEQYF. The CDR3 region has the DNA TGTGCCAGCTCACCAGGGGGCACGGCCTACGAGCAGTACTTC.

This clonotype was seen only a few times. This chain links TRBV27 with TRBJ2-1; 7 bases match TRBD2. Germline CDR1 reads MNHEY; CDR2 reads SMNVEV (reference sequence). J lost 3 bases, V lost 4 bases, and 3 bases had no gene match. This CDR3 is built from 14 residues. The CDR3 region is CASSYGTNYNEQFF. CDR3 nucleotides: TGTGCCAGCAGTTATGGGACTAACTACAATGAGCAGTTCTTC.

This clonotype has just a few counts. The junction departs from germline at one end; a sequencing error may be responsible. The chain combines TRBV19 with TRBJ2-3; D is unclear. The length of the CDR3 is 15 residues. Germline V CDR1 and CDR2: LNHDA, SQIVND (reference sequence). The CDR3 protein is CAGSVTGSSTDTQYF. CDR3 nucleotide sequence: TGTGCCGGTAGTGTAACCGGGTCTAGCACAGATACGCAGTATTTT.

The chain couples TRBV5-4 to TRBJ1-1; perhaps TRBD1 as D (5 bases). The germline V gene encodes CDR1 SGHNT and CDR2 YYREEE (reference sequence). CDR3 length: 12 amino acids. V was cut by 4 bases and J by 6 bases, with 10 bases left in between. This CDR3 reads CASSQGTAEAFF. CDR3 sequence (DNA): TGTGCCAGCAGCCAAGGGACCGCTGAAGCTTTCTTT.

In regard to this clonotype: Its ends do not fully match the called genes, so a read error is possible. The V call is TRBV13, the J call TRBJ2-3; a weak D match, TRBD2 (6 bases). The CDR3 loop spans 14 amino acids. Germline lookup yields CDR1 PRHDT and CDR2 FYEKMQ (reference sequence). This chain's CDR3 is CASSLGRRASVQDF. CDR3 in DNA: TGTGCCAGCAGCTTAGGACGTCGGGCTAGCGTGCAGGATTTT.

This sequence joins TRBV5-1 and TRBJ2-3; maybe TRBD1 (7 bases). The CDR3 covers 18 residues. V lost 6 bases to trimming and J lost 2 bases, with 25 bases between them. Germline values: CDR1 SGHRS, CDR2 YFSETQ. For the CDR3, the DNA is TGCGCCAGCACCTGGGACAGAGACCCCGGGACTTACACAGATACGCAGTATTTT. Protein: CASTWDRDPGTYTDTQYF.

The chain links TRBV12-3 or TRBV12-4 to TRBJ2-5, with D possibly TRBD2 on 6 matching bases. V lost 1 base, J lost 7 bases, and 13 bases lay in between. This CDR3 has 14 residues. The CDR3 nucleotides read TGTGCCAGCAGTTTAGGTACGGGAGTGGCGACCCAGTACTTC. It yields the protein CASSLGTGVATQYF.